The sample holds a few counts of the clone carrying this TCR beta chain. Its specificity is not known. This specimen belongs to a study of T cell responses to AZD1222 COVID-19 vaccine. General study findings and limits: No repertoire was sampled before or during the peak T cell response, only after it. Reportedly, nearly half the spike-specific TCRs target unmutated variant regions. The span of vaccine-associated CD4 TCRs extended across spike, with dominance at 160-218 and 743-854.

Between the trimmed V and J ends, which lost 9 bases and 0 bases, there was a span of 12 bases. Germline V gives CDR1 SGHVS, CDR2 FQNEAQ. This CDR3 spans 14 amino acids. Repertoires were generated with immunoSEQ multiplex PCR, while TCRdb's copy carries only in-frame clones and drops some. Of 180,000 or so clones in the sample, roughly nine tenths were seen once. Second-dose intervals near 4 or 12 weeks were combined. The origin of this receptor is an adult who received the AZD1222 COVID-19 vaccine. The chain has TRBV7-8 and TRBJ2-1, with a possible D match to TRBD2 (6 bases). This specimen consisted of peripheral blood, obtained 28 days after the second AZD1222 dose. CDR3 DNA: TGTGCCAGTGTAGCGGTAAGCTCCTACAATGAGCAGTTCTTC. Translating gives CASVAVSSYNEQFF.